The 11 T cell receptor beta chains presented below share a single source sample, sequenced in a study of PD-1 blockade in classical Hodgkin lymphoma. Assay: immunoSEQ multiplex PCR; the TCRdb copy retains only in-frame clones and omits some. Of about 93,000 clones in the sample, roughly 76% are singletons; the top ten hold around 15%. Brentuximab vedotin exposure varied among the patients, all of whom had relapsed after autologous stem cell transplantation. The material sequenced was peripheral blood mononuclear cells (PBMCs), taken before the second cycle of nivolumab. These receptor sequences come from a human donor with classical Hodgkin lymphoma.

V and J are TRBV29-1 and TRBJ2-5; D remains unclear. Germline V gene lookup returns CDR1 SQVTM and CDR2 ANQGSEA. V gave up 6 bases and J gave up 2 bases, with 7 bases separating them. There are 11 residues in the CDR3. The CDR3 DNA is TGCAGCGTGCGGAATCAAGAGACCCAGTACTTC. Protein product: CSVRNQETQYF. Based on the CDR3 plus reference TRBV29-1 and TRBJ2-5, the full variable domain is SAVISQKPSRDICQRGTSLTIQCQVDSQVTMMFWYRQQPGQSLTLIATANQGSEATYESGFVIDKFPISRPNLTFSTLTVSNMSPEDSSIYLCSVRNQETQYFGPGTRLLVL.

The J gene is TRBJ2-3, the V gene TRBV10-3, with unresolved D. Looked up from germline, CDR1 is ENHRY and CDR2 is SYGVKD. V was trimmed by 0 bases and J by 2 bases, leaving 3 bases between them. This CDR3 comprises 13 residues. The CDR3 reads CAISESPTDTQYF. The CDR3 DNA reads TGTGCCATCAGTGAGTCCCCCACAGATACGCAGTATTTT.

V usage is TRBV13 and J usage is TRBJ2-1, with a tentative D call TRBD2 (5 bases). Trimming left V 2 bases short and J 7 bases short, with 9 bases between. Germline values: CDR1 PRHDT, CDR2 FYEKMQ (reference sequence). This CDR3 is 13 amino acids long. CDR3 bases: TGTGCCAGCAGCTTAATCGGGGTTAATGAGCAGTTCTTC. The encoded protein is CASSLIGVNEQFF.

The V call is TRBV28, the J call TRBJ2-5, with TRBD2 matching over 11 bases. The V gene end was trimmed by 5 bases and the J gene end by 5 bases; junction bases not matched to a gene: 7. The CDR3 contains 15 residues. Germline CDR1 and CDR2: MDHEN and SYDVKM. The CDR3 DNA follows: TGTGCCAGCAGTCCATCGGGACTAGCGGATGAGACCCAGTACTTC. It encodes CASSPSGLADETQYF.

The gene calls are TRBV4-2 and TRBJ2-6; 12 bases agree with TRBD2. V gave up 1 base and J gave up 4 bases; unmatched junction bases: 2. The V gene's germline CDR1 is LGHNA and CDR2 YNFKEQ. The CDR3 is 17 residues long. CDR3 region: CASSQGTSGTGANVLTF. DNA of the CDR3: TGTGCCAGCAGCCAAGGGACTAGCGGGACCGGGGCCAACGTCCTGACTTTC.

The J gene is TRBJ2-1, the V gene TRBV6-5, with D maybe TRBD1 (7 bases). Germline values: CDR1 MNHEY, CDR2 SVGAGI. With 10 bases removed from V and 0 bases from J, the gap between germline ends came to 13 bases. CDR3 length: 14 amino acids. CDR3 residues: CATRGESSYNEQFF. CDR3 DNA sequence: TGTGCCACCAGGGGGGAGAGCTCCTACAATGAGCAGTTCTTC.

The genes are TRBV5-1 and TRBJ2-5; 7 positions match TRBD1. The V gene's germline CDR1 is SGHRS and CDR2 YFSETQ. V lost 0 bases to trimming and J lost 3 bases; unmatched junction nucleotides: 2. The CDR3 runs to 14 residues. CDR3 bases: TGCGCCAGCAGCTTGGGGACAGGAGAAGAGACCCAGTACTTC. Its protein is CASSLGTGEETQYF.

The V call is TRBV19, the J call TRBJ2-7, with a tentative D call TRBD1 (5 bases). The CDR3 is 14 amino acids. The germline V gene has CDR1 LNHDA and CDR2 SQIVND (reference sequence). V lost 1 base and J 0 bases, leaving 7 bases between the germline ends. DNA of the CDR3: TGTGCCAGTAGTATAGGACAGTTCTCCTACGAGCAGTACTTC. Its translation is CASSIGQFSYEQYF.

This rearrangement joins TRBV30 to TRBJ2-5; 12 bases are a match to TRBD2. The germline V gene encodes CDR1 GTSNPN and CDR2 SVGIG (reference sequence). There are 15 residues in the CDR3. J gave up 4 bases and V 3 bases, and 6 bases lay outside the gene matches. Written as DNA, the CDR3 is TGTGCCTGGAGCGGCGGGACTAGCGGGCCAGAGACCCAGTACTTC. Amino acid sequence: CAWSGGTSGPETQYF.

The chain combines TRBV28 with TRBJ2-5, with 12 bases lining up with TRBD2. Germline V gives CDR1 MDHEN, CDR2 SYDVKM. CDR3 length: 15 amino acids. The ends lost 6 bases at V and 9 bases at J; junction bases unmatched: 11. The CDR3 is CASSQGLAGTSAQYF. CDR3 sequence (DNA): TGTGCCAGCAGCCAAGGACTAGCGGGAACCTCGGCCCAGTACTTC.

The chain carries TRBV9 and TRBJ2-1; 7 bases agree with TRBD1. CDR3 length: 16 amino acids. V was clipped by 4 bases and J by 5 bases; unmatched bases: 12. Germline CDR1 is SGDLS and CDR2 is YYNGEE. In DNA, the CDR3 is TGTGCCAGCAGCACTTTGACAGGGTCGGGCAACAATGAGCAGTTCTTC. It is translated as CASSTLTGSGNNEQFF.